This is a list of T cell receptor beta chains from one sample in a study of cytomegalovirus exposure and HLA in healthy donors. The data were produced by immunoSEQ multiplex PCR, yet TCRdb's version contains in-frame clones alone and is incomplete. Of 150,000 to 200,000 clones in the sample, around 82% were seen once. Sequencing input: PBMCs. The receptors shown here come from a man aged 50 to 59 in good health and CMV-seropositive. Each CDR3 is given with its conserved first and last residue. D genes are given only for firm matches. Not all rows give a size; the values are once, few, many and, for expanded clones, a class.

V	J	size	D	DNA	CDR3
TRBV7-3	TRBJ1-5	NA	NA	TGTGCCAGCAGCCCTCGAGGAGACCAGCCCCAGCATTTT	CASSPRGDQPQHF
TRBV7-9	TRBJ2-1	NA	NA	TGTGCCAGCAGCTTAGGGACTAAAAATGAGCAGTTCTTC	CASSLGTKNEQFF
TRBV2	TRBJ2-3	NA	NA	TGTGCCAGCAGTGATGACGGGGTCACAGATACGCAGTATTTT	CASSDDGVTDTQYF
TRBV29-1	TRBJ2-6	NA	NA	TGCAGCGTCCCACGTAGCTCTGGGGCCAACGTCCTGACTTTC	CSVPRSSGANVLTF
TRBV28	TRBJ1-6	NA	NA	TGTGCCACCAAAAACGGACGGGATGCTTCACCCCTCCACTTT	CATKNGRDASPLHF
TRBV6-1	TRBJ2-7	NA	NA	TGTGCCAGCAGTAAGACAACAGGAACGGGTTACGAGCAGTACTTC	CASSKTTGTGYEQYF
TRBV9	TRBJ1-2	once	TRBD1	TGTGCCAGCAGCCTACGGGACAGGGTGAACTATGGCTACACCTTC	CASSLRDRVNYGYTF
TRBV6-6	TRBJ1-1	NA	TRBD1	TGTGCCAGCAGCCCGGGGGGGACAGGGGGCGCCGCTGAAGCTTTCTTT	CASSPGGTGGAAEAFF
TRBV19	TRBJ1-5	NA	NA	TGTGCCAGTAGTACCGGACAGCTCAATCAGCCCCAGCATTTT	CASSTGQLNQPQHF
TRBV13	TRBJ1-1	NA	NA	TGTGCCAGCAGCTTAGGCGGGGGGGCGCCGGGGACTGAAGCTTTCTTT	CASSLGGGAPGTEAFF
TRBV30	TRBJ1-1	NA	NA	TGTGCCTGGAGTGTTTTGGGGGGCACTGAAGCTTTCTTT	CAWSVLGGTEAFF
TRBV28	TRBJ1-5	NA	TRBD1	TGTGCCAGCAGTTACACAGGGGGCACTCAGCCCCAGCATTTT	CASSYTGGTQPQHF
TRBV2	TRBJ2-7	NA	TRBD2	TGTGCCAGCAGTGAATGGAATAGCGGGAGCGAGCAGTACTTC	CASSEWNSGSEQYF
TRBV5-5	TRBJ1-3	NA	NA	TGTGCCAGCAGCTTTACAGACGGAAACACCATATATTTT	CASSFTDGNTIYF
TRBV6-5	TRBJ2-1	few	TRBD2	TGTGCCAGCAGTTACTCTAGCGGGGGGGCGTTCAATGAGCAGTTCTTC	CASSYSSGGAFNEQFF
TRBV29-1	TRBJ1-2	NA	NA	TGCAGCGTTGAAATAGGGGCGGGAGACTATGGCTACACCTTC	CSVEIGAGDYGYTF
TRBV28	TRBJ1-4	NA	NA	TGTGCCAGCAGTTTCCTCAGCGTGAGCGATCCAACTAATGAAAAACTGTTTTTT	CASSFLSVSDPTNEKLFF
TRBV5-8	TRBJ2-7	NA	NA	TGTGCCAGCCAGGAGCGGTACGAGCAGTACTTC	CASQERYEQYF
TRBV6-4	TRBJ2-7	NA	NA	TGTGCCAGCAGTGTTGTCGGGGACTCCTACGAGCAGTACTTC	CASSVVGDSYEQYF
TRBV29-1	TRBJ1-1	NA	TRBD1	TGCAGCGCGCGCACAGGGGGTAACACTGAAGCTTTCTTT	CSARTGGNTEAFF
TRBV7-2	TRBJ1-6	NA	NA	TGTGCCAGCAGCCGAAACCAGGGAAGTAATTCACCCCTCCACTTT	CASSRNQGSNSPLHF
TRBV5-5	TRBJ2-6	NA	TRBD1	TGTGCCAGCAGCTTGTTTATGGGACAGATTAACTCTGGGGCCAACGGCCTGACTTTC	CASSLFMGQINSGANGLTF
TRBV29-1	TRBJ1-2	NA	TRBD1	TGCAGCGTTGATCACCAAGGGACAGCTGGAGGGTATGGCTACACCTTC	CSVDHQGTAGGYGYTF
TRBV6-5	TRBJ2-7	NA	TRBD2	TGTGCCAGCAGTTACGGTGCTAGCGGAGGTTACGAGCAGTACTTC	CASSYGASGGYEQYF
TRBV4-3	TRBJ1-2	NA	NA	TGCGCCAGCAGTCTCGGGGTCGGTCTAGACTATGGCTACACCTTC	CASSLGVGLDYGYTF
TRBV28	TRBJ1-2	NA	NA	TGTGCCAGCACCCTATCGTCGGGCCAGGGAGGCTATGGCTACACCTTC	CASTLSSGQGGYGYTF
TRBV7-3	TRBJ2-2	NA	NA	TGTGCCAGCAGCTTAGATCCGGGAAGGGCCGGGGAGCTGTTTTTT	CASSLDPGRAGELFF
TRBV7-9	TRBJ2-1	NA	TRBD2	TGTGCCAGCAGCTCTAGCGGGTTCATTTACAATGAGCAGTTCTTC	CASSSSGFIYNEQFF
TRBV7-2	TRBJ2-5	few	TRBD2	TGTGCCAGCAGTAGCGGGGGAGCGTTGTCCCAGTACTTC	CASSSGGALSQYF
TRBV6-1	TRBJ2-1	NA	NA	TGTGCCAGCAGTGTCGAGACAGTCAATGAGCAGTTCTTC	CASSVETVNEQFF
TRBV14	TRBJ1-5	few	NA	TGTGCCAGCAGCCTCTATCAGCCCCAGCATTTT	CASSLYQPQHF
TRBV28	TRBJ1-1	NA	NA	TGTGCCAGCACAGGGGTTATGAACACTGAAGCTTTCTTT	CASTGVMNTEAFF
TRBV7-2	TRBJ2-2	NA	NA	TGTGCCAGCAGCTCTCAGAACGCCGGGGAGCTGTTTTTT	CASSSQNAGELFF